Listed below are T cell receptor beta chains from one sample, sequenced in a study of graft-versus-host responses after intestinal transplantation. Generated by immunoSEQ multiplex PCR, the TCRdb table keeps only in-frame clones and is missing some. Here the sample spans about 110,000 clones, approximately 92% being singletons. What these receptors recognize is not known. The source material was unstimulated CD8+ T cells sorted from spleen or lymph node cells, sampled before intestinal transplant. Receptors originate from a human donor who received an intestinal transplant. Each CDR3 is given with its conserved first and last residue. Each record gives: clone size, V gene, D gene, J gene, CDR3 DNA, CDR3 protein. The D gene is left open where the match is weak. Size tells how often a clone was seen (once, few, many) or the class of an expanded clone, and some rows leave it out.

-	TRBV2	-	TRBJ2-7	TGTGCCAGCAGCCTCTTGGACAGACCATACGAGCAGTACTTC	CASSLLDRPYEQYF
once	TRBV4-1	TRBD2	TRBJ2-7	TGCGCCAGCAGCCAAGATCCCGGGAGGGCAGGAGAGCAGTACTTC	CASSQDPGRAGEQYF
-	TRBV15	-	TRBJ2-7	TGTGCCACCAGCAGAGATGTTGGTGCAAACTACGAGCAGTACTTC	CATSRDVGANYEQYF
-	TRBV4-1	TRBD2	TRBJ2-3	TGCGCCAGCAGCCAAGAACCGGGGACTAGCGGGAGTAGATGGCAGTATTTT	CASSQEPGTSGSRWQYF
-	TRBV6-1	TRBD1	TRBJ1-1	TGTGCCAGCAGTGAAGCGGACATCACCGCTACAGGGGGGAACACTGAAGCTTTCTTT	CASSEADITATGGNTEAFF
-	TRBV28	-	TRBJ2-7	TGTGCCAGCAGTTTCAGTCCAGGGCGCCTTCTCTCCTACGAGCAGTACTTC	CASSFSPGRLLSYEQYF
-	TRBV15	TRBD2	TRBJ2-1	TGTGCCACCAGCAGAGATCTCGGGACTAGCGGGAGAAGTGAGCAGTTCTTC	CATSRDLGTSGRSEQFF
-	TRBV9	TRBD1	TRBJ1-2	TGTGCCAGCAGCGTTTGGGACAGGGAGAGTTACACCTTC	CASSVWDRESYTF
-	TRBV6-1	-	TRBJ1-1	TGTGCCAGCAGTTCCTGGGGTCTACGCGAAGCTTTCTTT	CASSSWGLREAFF
few	TRBV5-6	-	TRBJ2-1	TGTGCCAGCAGCGTGAACAATGAGCAGTTCTTC	CASSVNNEQFF
once	TRBV28	-	TRBJ2-1	TGTGCCAGCAATCCTAGGGGGCCCGGACTAAGGTCCGATGAGCAGTTCTTC	CASNPRGPGLRSDEQFF
-	TRBV19	-	TRBJ1-1	TGTGCCAGTAGTCCCGTGACCCTGGGGTTGAACACTGAAGCTTTCTTT	CASSPVTLGLNTEAFF
-	TRBV7-6	-	TRBJ1-5	TGTGCCAGCAGCTTAGGGGAAGAGCAGCCCCAGCATTTT	CASSLGEEQPQHF
few	TRBV12-5	-	TRBJ2-2	TGTGCTAGTGGTTTGGGAACACCCGGGGAGCTGTTTTTT	CASGLGTPGELFF
-	TRBV19	-	TRBJ2-7	TGTGCCAGCAAATACGGGGGCTACGAGCAGTACTTC	CASKYGGYEQYF
-	TRBV30	-	TRBJ2-1	TGTGCCTGGAGTGATGCTGGGGGTGAGCAGTTCTTC	CAWSDAGGEQFF
-	TRBV5-4	-	TRBJ2-7	TGTGCCAGCAGCTTGGAATTAGTCTCCTACGAGCAGTACTTC	CASSLELVSYEQYF
-	TRBV7-8	-	TRBJ2-1	TGTGCCAGCAGAGGCAAGCGGGCTTGGAGCTCCTACAATGAGCAGTTCTTC	CASRGKRAWSSYNEQFF
-	TRBV27	TRBD2	TRBJ2-1	TGTGCCAGCAGGTGGACTAGCGGGCATATCCCCTACAATGAGCAGTTCTTC	CASRWTSGHIPYNEQFF
-	TRBV27	TRBD2	TRBJ2-7	TGTGCCAGCAGTCCTAGCGGGAGCTCCTACGAGCAGTACTTC	CASSPSGSSYEQYF
-	TRBV2	TRBD1	TRBJ1-4	TGTGCCAGCAGTGAAGCGGAACAGGGGGAGGCAACTAATGAAAAACTGTTTTTT	CASSEAEQGEATNEKLFF